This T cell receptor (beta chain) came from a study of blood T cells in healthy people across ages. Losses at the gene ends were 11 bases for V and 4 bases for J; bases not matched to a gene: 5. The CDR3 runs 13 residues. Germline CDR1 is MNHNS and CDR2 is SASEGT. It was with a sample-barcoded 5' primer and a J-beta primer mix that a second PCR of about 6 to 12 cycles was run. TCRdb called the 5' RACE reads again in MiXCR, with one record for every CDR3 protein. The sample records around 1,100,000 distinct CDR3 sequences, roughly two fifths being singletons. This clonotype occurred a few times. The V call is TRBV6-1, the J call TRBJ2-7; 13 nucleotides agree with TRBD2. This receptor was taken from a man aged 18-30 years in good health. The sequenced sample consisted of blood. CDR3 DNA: TGTGCCGGGGGACTAGCGGGGAGGTACGAGCAGTACTTC. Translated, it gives CAGGLAGRYEQYF.